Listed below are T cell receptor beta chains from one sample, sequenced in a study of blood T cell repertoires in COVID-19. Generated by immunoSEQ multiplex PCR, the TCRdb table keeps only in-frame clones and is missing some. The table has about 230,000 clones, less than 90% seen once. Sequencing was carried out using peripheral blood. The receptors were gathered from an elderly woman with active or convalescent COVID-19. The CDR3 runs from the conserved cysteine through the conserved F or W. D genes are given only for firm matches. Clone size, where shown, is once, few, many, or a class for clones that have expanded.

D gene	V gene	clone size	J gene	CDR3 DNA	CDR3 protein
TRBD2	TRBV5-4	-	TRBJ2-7	TGTGCCAGCAGCTTTTATGGGGTAGCGGGGGGGCCGAGGTCCTACGAGCAGTACTTC	CASSFYGVAGGPRSYEQYF
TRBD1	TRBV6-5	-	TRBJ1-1	TGTGCCACCCGGACAGGGGGGAGGAACACTGAAGCTTTCTTT	CATRTGGRNTEAFF
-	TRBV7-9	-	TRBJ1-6	TGTGCCTGCGGAGGAGGGTTTTCACCCCTCCACTTT	CACGGGFSPLHF
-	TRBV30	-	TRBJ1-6	TGTGCCTGGAGTCTCGCAGGGGATTCACCCCTCCACTTT	CAWSLAGDSPLHF
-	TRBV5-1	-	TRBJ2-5	TGCGCCAGCAGCCTTCGACAGGAAGAGACCCAGTACTTC	CASSLRQEETQYF
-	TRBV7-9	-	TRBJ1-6	TGTGCCAGCAGCTTAGCCCTGAGTATCAATAATTCACCCCTCCACTTT	CASSLALSINNSPLHF
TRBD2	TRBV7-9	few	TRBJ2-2	TGTGCCAGCGGCGGGGGGAATACCGGGGAGCTGTTTTTT	CASGGGNTGELFF
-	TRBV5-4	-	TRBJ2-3	TGTGCCAGCAGCCCCCGGGAGCCTAGCACAGATACGCAGTATTTT	CASSPREPSTDTQYF
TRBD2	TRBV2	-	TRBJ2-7	TGTGCCAGCAACCGGGACTACTCCTACGAGCAGTACTTC	CASNRDYSYEQYF
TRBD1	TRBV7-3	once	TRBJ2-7	TGTGCCAGCAGCTTAGAAACAGGGGCAGGCTACGAGCAGTACTTC	CASSLETGAGYEQYF
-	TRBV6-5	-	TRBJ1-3	TGTGCCAGCAGTTTACAGTTACAGGGCTCTGGAAACACCATATATTTT	CASSLQLQGSGNTIYF
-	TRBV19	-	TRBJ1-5	TGTGCCAGTAGTAATAGACGGACAGCCACGACCCATAGCAATCAGCCCCAGCATTTT	CASSNRRTATTHSNQPQHF
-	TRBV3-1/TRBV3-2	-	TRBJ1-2	TGTGCCAGCAGCCAAGCAGGGTCTGGCTATGGCTACACCTTC	CASSQAGSGYGYTF
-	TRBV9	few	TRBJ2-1	TGTGCCAGCAGCTATCGTGGGGGCCATGAGCAGTTCTTC	CASSYRGGHEQFF
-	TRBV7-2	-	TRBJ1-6	TGTGCCAGCAGCTTAAATTGGGGGCAAGGTTTTAAGTCACCCCTCCACTTT	CASSLNWGQGFKSPLHF
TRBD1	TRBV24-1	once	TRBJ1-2	TGTGCCACCAGTGGCCTTACAGGGGGGAACTATGGCTACACCTTC	CATSGLTGGNYGYTF
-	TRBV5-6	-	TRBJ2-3	TGTGCCAGCAGCTCGTATTCGAGGGATGGCACAGATACGCAGTATTTT	CASSSYSRDGTDTQYF
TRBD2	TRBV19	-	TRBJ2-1	TGTGCCAGTAGTATGACTAGCGGGGGATACAATGAGCAGTTCTTC	CASSMTSGGYNEQFF
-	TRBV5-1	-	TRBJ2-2	TGCGCCAGCAGCTTCGCTGACTTTGGGGAGCTGTTTTTT	CASSFADFGELFF
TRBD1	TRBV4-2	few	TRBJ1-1	TGTGCCAGCAGCCCCGGACAGGGGAACACTGAAGCTTTCTTT	CASSPGQGNTEAFF
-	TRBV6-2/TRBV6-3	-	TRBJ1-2	TGTGCCAGCAGTTACGGTCACAGGAACTATGGCTACACCTTC	CASSYGHRNYGYTF
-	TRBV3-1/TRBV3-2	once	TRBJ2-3	TGTGCCAGCGGGCACACAGATACGCAGTATTTT	CASGHTDTQYF
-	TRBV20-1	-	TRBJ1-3	TGCAGTGCTAGTGACAGTTCAGCTGGAAACACCATATATTTT	CSASDSSAGNTIYF
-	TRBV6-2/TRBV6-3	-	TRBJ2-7	TGTGCCAGCAGTTACCCTGCGTACGAGCAGTACTTC	CASSYPAYEQYF
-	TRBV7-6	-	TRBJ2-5	TGTGCCAGCAGCACAGGTGTGTTTCAAGTTGAGACCCAGTACTTC	CASSTGVFQVETQYF
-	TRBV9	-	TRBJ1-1	TGTGCCAGCAGCCCCCTTTACCAGGAAGCTTTCTTT	CASSPLYQEAFF
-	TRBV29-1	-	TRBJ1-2	TGCAGCGTAGATGTCGGCGGGTTAAACTATGGCTACACCTTC	CSVDVGGLNYGYTF
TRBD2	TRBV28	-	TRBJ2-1	TGTGCCAGCAGTCCCCTAGCGGGGGGGCCCTACAATGAGCAGTTCTTC	CASSPLAGGPYNEQFF
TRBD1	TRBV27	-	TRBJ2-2	TGTGCCAGCAGTTCCCGACAGGGGAACACCGGGGAGCTGTTTTTT	CASSSRQGNTGELFF
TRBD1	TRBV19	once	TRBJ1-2	TGTGCCACGAGCAGGACAGGGAATGACCTACCACGGGGCTACACCTTC	CATSRTGNDLPRGYTF
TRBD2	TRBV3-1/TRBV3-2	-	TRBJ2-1	TGTGCCAGCAGCCGTCGCACTAGCGGGAGTTCCAATGAGCAGTTCTTC	CASSRRTSGSSNEQFF
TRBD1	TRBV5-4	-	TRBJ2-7	TGTGCCAGCAGCTCCCCGGGACAGGGGTACGAGCAGTACTTC	CASSSPGQGYEQYF
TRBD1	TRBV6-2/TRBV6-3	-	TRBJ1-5	TGTGCCAGCAGTCCGGGGACAGGGCGGGATCAGCCCCAGCATTTT	CASSPGTGRDQPQHF
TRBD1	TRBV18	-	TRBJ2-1	TGTGCCAGCTCACCATCTCACAGGGGTCATGAGCAGTTCTTC	CASSPSHRGHEQFF
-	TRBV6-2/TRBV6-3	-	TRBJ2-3	TGTGCCAGCAGTTGGGGGGGGGCACCGGATACGCAGTATTTT	CASSWGGAPDTQYF
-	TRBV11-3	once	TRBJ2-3	TGTGCCAGCAGCTTAGGACAGGCCTACACAGATACGCAGTATTTT	CASSLGQAYTDTQYF
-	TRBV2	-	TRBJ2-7	TGTGCCAGCAGTGAAACGGCAGTCCCTCGGGTTGCGCAGTACTTC	CASSETAVPRVAQYF
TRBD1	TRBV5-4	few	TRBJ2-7	TGTGCCAGCAGCTTTCCAGGGGGTTTAAGCGAGCAGTACTTC	CASSFPGGLSEQYF
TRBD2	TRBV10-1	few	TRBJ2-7	TGCGCCAACTCTAGCGGAGGGTTC	CANSSGGF
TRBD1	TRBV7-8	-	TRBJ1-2	TGTGCCAGCAGCTATTCTACCGGGACAGCGTCTGGCTACACCTTC	CASSYSTGTASGYTF
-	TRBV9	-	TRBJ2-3	TGTGCCAGCAGCGTAGCGCCGTCCAGGGATACGCAGTATTTT	CASSVAPSRDTQYF
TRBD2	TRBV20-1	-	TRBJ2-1	TGCAGTGCTAGTAAAGGTTGGCTAGCGGGGGGCTATGAGCAGTTCTTC	CSASKGWLAGGYEQFF
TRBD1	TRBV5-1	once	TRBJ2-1	TGCGCCAGCAGCCCGGGGACAGGGGCGGGGGAGCAGTTCTTC	CASSPGTGAGEQFF
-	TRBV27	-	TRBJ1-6	TGTGCCAGCATCCAGAGGCTATATAATTCACCCCTCCACTTT	CASIQRLYNSPLHF
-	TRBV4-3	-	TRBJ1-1	TGCGCCAGCAGCCTCTCGAAGAGGAACACTGAAGCTTTCTTT	CASSLSKRNTEAFF
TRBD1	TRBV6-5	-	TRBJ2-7	TGTGCCAGCAGGAGGGACGGGACAGTCTACGAGCAGTACTTC	CASRRDGTVYEQYF
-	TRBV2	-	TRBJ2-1	TGTGCCAGGGGGCGCGGTTCGAATGAGCAGTTCTTC	CARGRGSNEQFF